This is a list of T cell receptor beta chains from one sample in a study of post-analysis software for immune sequencing data. TCRdb used MiXCR to reprocess the PCR reads, holding one entry per CDR3 protein. The table includes hundreds of thousands of distinct CDR3 sequences, over 45% detected once. Sequencing was performed on blood. The source is a girl aged 2 to 10 with multiple sclerosis. CDR3s include the opening cysteine and the closing phenylalanine or tryptophan. A D gene is named only where the DNA matches it firmly. Size is stated for part of the rows, as once, few or many counts, or as a class when the clone is expanded.

J: TRBJ2-5
size: .
V: TRBV20-1
D: TRBD1
DNA: TGCAGTGCCGACCGGGACAGCCAAGAGACCCAGTACTTC
CDR3: CSADRDSQETQYF

J: TRBJ2-1
size: .
V: TRBV29-1
D: .
DNA: TGCAGCGTTGTGAGGGGTTGGTCCTACAATGAGCAGTTCTTC
CDR3: CSVVRGWSYNEQFF

J: TRBJ1-6
size: .
V: TRBV5-1
D: TRBD1
DNA: TGCGCCAGCAGCCCAGGACAGGGGGCGAATTCACCCCTCCACTTT
CDR3: CASSPGQGANSPLHF

J: TRBJ1-6
size: .
V: TRBV28
D: .
DNA: TGTGCCAGCAGTTTGGTGGGGGTTACACTAGTATCACCCCTCCACTTT
CDR3: CASSLVGVTLVSPLHF

J: TRBJ2-3
size: .
V: TRBV7-9
D: TRBD2
DNA: TGTGCCAGCAGCCCGCCGCCCCGACTAGCGGGGAGCACAGATACGCAGTATTTT
CDR3: CASSPPPRLAGSTDTQYF

J: TRBJ2-1
size: few
V: TRBV20-1
D: TRBD2
DNA: TGCAGTGCCCGCCCTCTAGCGGACCACTACAATGAGCAGTTCTTC
CDR3: CSARPLADHYNEQFF

J: TRBJ2-1
size: .
V: TRBV5-5
D: TRBD2
DNA: TGTGCCAGCAGCTTGGAAGCTAGCGGGAGCGGGGAGCAGTTCTTC
CDR3: CASSLEASGSGEQFF

J: TRBJ1-2
size: .
V: TRBV2
D: TRBD1
DNA: TGTGCCAGCATCCGGGGGGACAGGGGGGTGAACACCTTC
CDR3: CASIRGDRGVNTF

J: TRBJ2-3
size: few
V: TRBV7-7
D: .
DNA: TGTGCTAGCAGCCCCCTGCTTATCACAGATACGCAGTATTTT
CDR3: CASSPLLITDTQYF

J: TRBJ2-5
size: few
V: TRBV20-1
D: TRBD2
DNA: TGCAGTGCTGTAAAACTAGCGGCAAACTACAATGAGCAGTACTTC
CDR3: CSAVKLAANYNEQYF

J: TRBJ2-4
size: .
V: TRBV7-3
D: .
DNA: TGTGCCAGCAGCTTCGGATCGGGGGAGCAGTACTTC
CDR3: CASSFGSGEQYF